Listed here are 16 T cell receptor beta chains from one sample, sequenced in a study of cytomegalovirus exposure and HLA in healthy donors. 60 Vbeta and 13 Jbeta primers were used in PCR. Repertoires were generated with immunoSEQ multiplex PCR, while TCRdb's copy carries only in-frame clones and drops some. This table has approximately 160,000 clones, around 68% appearing once. The sample comprised PBMCs. These receptor sequences come from a middle-aged woman in good health and CMV-seropositive.

The rearrangement uses TRBV4-2 and TRBJ1-2; D remains unclear. From germline, CDR1 is LGHNA and CDR2 YNFKEQ. Trimming removed 1 base from V and 5 bases from J, with 14 bases in between. The CDR3 spans 15 residues. In nucleotides, the CDR3 is TGTGCCAGCAGCCAAGGGGGTGGGAGTTTTTATGGCTACACCTTC. As protein: CASSQGGGSFYGYTF.

The rearrangement joins TRBV28 to TRBJ2-1; 14 nucleotides align to TRBD2. V lost 11 bases and J lost 12; bases outside the gene matches: 9. CDR3 length: 13 amino acids. Looked up from germline, CDR1 is MDHEN and CDR2 is SYDVKM. The CDR3 is CAGRTSGRSGQFF. The CDR3 region has the DNA TGTGCCGGTCGGACTAGCGGGAGGTCAGGGCAGTTCTTC.

This clone was seen once. The chain couples TRBV19 to TRBJ1-4; the D is unclear. V gave up 0 bases and J gave up 3 bases, with 8 bases separating them. Germline CDR1 reads LNHDA; CDR2 reads SQIVND (reference sequence). The CDR3 is 15 amino acids. In DNA form, the CDR3 reads TGTGCCAGTAGTATAGATCCAACACCTAATGAAAAACTGTTTTTT. This sequence encodes CASSIDPTPNEKLFF.

Notes on this clone: The germline gene is not matched at one end of the junction; a read error may be the cause. The chain carries TRBV7-9 and TRBJ2-5; tentative D call: TRBD2 (6 bases). The CDR3 covers 16 residues. Per the germline V gene, CDR1 is SEHNR and CDR2 is FQNEAQ (reference sequence). The CDR3 protein is CSSSPRSGTVQETQYF. The DNA for the CDR3 is TGTTCCAGCAGCCCCCGGTCCGGGACTGTCCAAGAGACCCAGTACTTC. Complete variable domain (other parts from reference TRBV7-9 and TRBJ2-5): DTGVSQNPRHKITKRGQNVTFRCDPISEHNRLYWYRQTLGQGPEFLTYFQNEAQLEKSRLLSDRFSAERPKGSFSTLEIQRTEQGDSAMYLCSSSPRSGTVQETQYFGPGTRLLVL.

The rearrangement uses TRBV19 and TRBJ2-1; 9 bases line up with TRBD2. Per germline, CDR1 LNHDA and CDR2 SQIVND (reference sequence). With V trimmed by 6 bases and J by 3 bases, 21 bases remained unmatched. This CDR3 is built from 20 residues. The CDR3 bases are TGTGCCAGTAGGGGCGGAGTCCGTTCTAGCGGGACGCGTTTCTACAATGAGCAGTTCTTC. This gives the protein CASRGGVRSSGTRFYNEQFF.

This clone has only a few counts. The junction departs from germline at one end; a sequencing error may be responsible. This sequence joins TRBV6-5 and TRBJ1-2; TRBD1 is a possible D gene (6 bases). There are 12 residues in the CDR3. Germline V gene lookup returns CDR1 MNHEY and CDR2 SVGAGI. For the CDR3, the DNA is TGTGCCAGCAGACCACAGGTTGGGGGCTACCCCTTC. This encodes CASRPQVGGYPF.

This clone was counted a few times. The gene calls are TRBV4-1 and TRBJ1-1; tentatively, D is TRBD1 (5 bases). CDR3 length: 15 residues. V lost 4 bases and J lost 2, with 14 bases in between. Germline CDR1 is MGHRA and CDR2 is YSYEKL. CDR3 sequence: CASSLLTETNTEAFF. DNA for the CDR3: TGCGCCAGCAGCCTCTTGACAGAGACAAACACTGAAGCTTTCTTT.

V usage is TRBV5-5 and J usage is TRBJ2-7; TRBD1 matches 8 bases. The V gene's germline CDR1 is SGHKS and CDR2 YYEKEE (reference sequence). The CDR3 sequence is 13 residues long. The trim removed 2 bases at V and 5 bases at J, leaving 3 bases unmatched. The CDR3 nucleotides are TGTGCCAGCAGCTTCACAGGGGGTGACGAGCAGTACTTC. Translating gives CASSFTGGDEQYF.

For the CDR3, the DNA is TGCGCCAGCAGCCAAGCGGGAACAGCCCGCTCCTATAATTCACCCCTCCACTTT. This codes for CASSQAGTARSYNSPLHF. The rearrangement uses TRBV4-3 and TRBJ1-6, with D hard to call. CDR3 length: 18 amino acids. With 1 base removed from V and 0 bases from J, the gap between germline ends came to 13 bases. Germline CDR1 LGHNA, CDR2 YSLEER.

This clone occurred a few times. V is TRBV28 and J is TRBJ1-3; 7 nucleotides line up with TRBD1. The CDR3 covers 12 residues. Per the germline V gene, CDR1 is MDHEN and CDR2 is SYDVKM. V trimming: 7 bases; J trimming: 7 bases; junction bases outside the gene matches: 4. For the CDR3, the DNA is TGTGCCAGCACCCCAGGGGGTAACACCATATATTTT. It yields the protein CASTPGGNTIYF. Based on the CDR3 plus reference TRBV28 and TRBJ1-3, the full variable domain is DVKVTQSSRYLVKRTGEKVFLECVQDMDHENMFWYRQDPGLGLRLIYFSYDVKMKEKGDIPEGYSVSREKKERFSLILESASTNQTSMYLCASTPGGNTIYFGEGSWLTVV.

The chain joins TRBV18 to TRBJ2-1, with 9 bases identical to TRBD2. Per germline, CDR1 KGHSH and CDR2 LQKENI. The CDR3 spans 16 residues. Trimming cost V 3 bases and J 4 bases; bases outside gene matches: 7. This CDR3 reads CASSPRLAGTYNEQFF. For the CDR3, the DNA is TGTGCCAGCTCACCGCGCCTAGCGGGGACGTACAATGAGCAGTTCTTC. Together with reference TRBV18 and TRBJ2-1, the CDR3 gives the full variable domain: NAGVMQNPRHLVRRRGQEARLRCSPMKGHSHVYWYRQLPEEGLKFMVYLQKENIIDESGMPKERFSAEFPKEGPSILRIQQVVRGDSAAYFCASSPRLAGTYNEQFFGPGTRLTVL.

The count of this clone is one. This chain links TRBV28 with TRBJ1-5; D ambiguous. V was shortened by 3 bases and J by 5 bases, with 17 bases between the two germline ends. This CDR3 spans 16 amino acids. Germline CDR1 MDHEN, CDR2 SYDVKM. Written as DNA, the CDR3 is TGTGCCAGCAGTTTGTGGGCCGTCTGGAATGATCAGCCCCAGCATTTT. Residues: CASSLWAVWNDQPQHF.

This clone was counted between two and nine times. The chain uses TRBV28 and TRBJ2-7, with D perhaps matching TRBD1 (6 bases). There are 14 residues in the CDR3. Germline CDR1 is MDHEN and CDR2 is SYDVKM. The ends were cut back, 5 bases at V and 2 bases at J, with 13 bases in the middle. The DNA for the CDR3 is TGTGCCAGCAGTCAGACAGGATTAGCCTACGAGCAGTACTTC. As protein: CASSQTGLAYEQYF.

This chain links TRBV5-1 with TRBJ2-3; 7 nucleotides match TRBD2. Losses at the gene ends were 0 bases for V and 6 bases for J; bases not matched to a gene: 7. Per germline, CDR1 SGHRS and CDR2 YFSETQ. The CDR3 consists of 15 residues. The CDR3 loop is CASSLGGRAGDTQYF. The CDR3 nucleotides are TGCGCCAGCAGCTTGGGAGGGAGGGCCGGGGATACGCAGTATTTT.

The genes are TRBV9 and TRBJ1-1; D gene unclear. CDR3 length: 14 residues. Looked up from germline, CDR1 is SGDLS and CDR2 is YYNGEE. Trimming left V 5 bases short and J 4 bases short, with 15 bases between. The CDR3 DNA follows: TGTGCCAGCAGTGCGTGGGGAGGGAGCACTGAAGCTTTCTTT. Translated: CASSAWGGSTEAFF.

This sequence joins TRBV5-1 and TRBJ2-3, with 12 nucleotides matching TRBD2. Germline values: CDR1 SGHRS, CDR2 YFSETQ. The CDR3 spans 16 residues. Trimming cost V 4 bases and J 2 bases; bases outside gene matches: 5. CDR3 DNA sequence: TGCGCCAGCAGCGGAGGACTAGCGGGACTCACAGATACGCAGTATTTT. Translation gives CASSGGLAGLTDTQYF. The full variable domain, with the rest looked up from reference TRBV5-1 and TRBJ2-3, is KAGVTQTPRYLIKTRGQQVTLSCSPISGHRSVSWYQQTPGQGLQFLFEYFSETQRNKGNFPGRFSGRQFSNSRSEMNVSTLELGDSALYLCASSGGLAGLTDTQYFGPGTRLTVL.